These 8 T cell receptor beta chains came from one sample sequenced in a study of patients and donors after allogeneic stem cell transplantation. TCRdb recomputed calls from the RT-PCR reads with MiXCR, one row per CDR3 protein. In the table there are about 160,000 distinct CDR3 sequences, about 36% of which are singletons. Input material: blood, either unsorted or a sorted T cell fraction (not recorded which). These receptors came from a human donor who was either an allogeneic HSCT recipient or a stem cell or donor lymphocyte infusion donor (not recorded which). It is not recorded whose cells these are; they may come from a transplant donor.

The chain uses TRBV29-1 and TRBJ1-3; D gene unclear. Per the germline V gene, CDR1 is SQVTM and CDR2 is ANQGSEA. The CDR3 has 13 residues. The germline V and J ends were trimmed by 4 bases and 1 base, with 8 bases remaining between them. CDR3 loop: CSVGRGSGNTIYF. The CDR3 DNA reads TGCAGCGTTGGCCGGGGTTCTGGAAACACCATATATTTT.

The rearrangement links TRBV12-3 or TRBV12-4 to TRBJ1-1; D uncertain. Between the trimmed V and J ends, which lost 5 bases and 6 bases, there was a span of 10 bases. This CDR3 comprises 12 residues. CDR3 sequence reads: CASSPEWAEAFF. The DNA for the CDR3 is TGTGCCAGCAGTCCCGAGTGGGCTGAAGCTTTCTTT.

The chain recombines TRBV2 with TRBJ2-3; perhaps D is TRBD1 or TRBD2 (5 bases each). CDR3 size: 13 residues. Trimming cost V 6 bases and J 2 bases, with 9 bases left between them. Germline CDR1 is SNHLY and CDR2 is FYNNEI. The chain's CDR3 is CASSRDLTDTQYF. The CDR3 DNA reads TGTGCCAGCAGCCGGGACCTCACAGATACGCAGTATTTT.

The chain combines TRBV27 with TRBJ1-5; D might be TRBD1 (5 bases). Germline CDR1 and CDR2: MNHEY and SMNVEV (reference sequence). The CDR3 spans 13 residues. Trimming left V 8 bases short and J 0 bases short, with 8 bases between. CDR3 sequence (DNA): TGTGCCAGCGGGGACTTTAGCAATCAGCCCCAGCATTTT. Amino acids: CASGDFSNQPQHF.

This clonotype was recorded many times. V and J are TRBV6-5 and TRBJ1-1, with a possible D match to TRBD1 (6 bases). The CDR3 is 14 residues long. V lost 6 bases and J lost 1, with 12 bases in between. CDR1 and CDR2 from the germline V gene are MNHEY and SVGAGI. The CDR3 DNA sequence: TGTGCCAGCAGCCCTGGACAGCAGAACACTGAAGCTTTCTTT. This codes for CASSPGQQNTEAFF.

This chain's CDR3 is CASSFARGPKNVDYGYTF. In DNA, the CDR3 is TGTGCCAGCAGCTTCGCCCGGGGCCCCAAGAATGTGGACTATGGCTACACCTTC. The chain has TRBV7-2 and TRBJ1-2; the D gene is possibly TRBD1 (5 bases). Germline V CDR1 and CDR2: SGHTA, FQGNSA. V gave up 3 bases and J gave up 3 bases, with 23 bases separating them. This CDR3 has 18 residues. The full variable domain, its missing parts supplied by reference TRBV7-2 and TRBJ1-2, is GAGVSQSPSNKVTEKGKDVELRCDPISGHTALYWYRQSLGQGLEFLIYFQGNSAPDKSGLPSDRFSAERTGGSVSTLTIQRTQQEDSAVYLCASSFARGPKNVDYGYTFGSGTRLTVV.

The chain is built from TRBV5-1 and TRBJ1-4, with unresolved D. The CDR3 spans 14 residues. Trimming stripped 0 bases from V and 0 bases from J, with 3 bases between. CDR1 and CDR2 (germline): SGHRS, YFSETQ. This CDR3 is CASSLEPTNEKLFF. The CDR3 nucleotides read TGCGCCAGCAGCTTGGAGCCAACTAATGAAAAACTGTTTTTT.

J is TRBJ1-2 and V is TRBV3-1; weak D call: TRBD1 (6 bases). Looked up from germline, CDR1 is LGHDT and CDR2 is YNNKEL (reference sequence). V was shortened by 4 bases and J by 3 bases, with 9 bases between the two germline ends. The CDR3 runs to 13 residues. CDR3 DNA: TGTGCCAGCAGCCGGGGACAATACTATGGCTACACCTTC. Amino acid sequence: CASSRGQYYGYTF.